The 32 T cell receptor beta chains presented below share a single source sample, sequenced in a study of T cell responses to AZD1222 COVID-19 vaccine. Assay: immunoSEQ multiplex PCR; the TCRdb copy retains only in-frame clones and omits some. This table has 90,000 to 120,000 clones, about 89% appearing once. The material sequenced was peripheral blood, taken on day 0 of AZD1222 vaccination. The receptors originated from an adult in good health.

The genes are TRBV21-1 and TRBJ2-7; the table calls TRBD1, which could not be checked here. TRBV21-1 is shown as a pseudogene. This CDR3 spans 18 amino acids. The CDR3 sequence is CANHWTGNLSNPFYEQYF. Written as DNA, the CDR3 is TGTGCCAACCACTGGACAGGGAATCTGTCCAACCCATTCTACGAGCAGTACTTC.

The chain has TRBV24-1 and TRBJ2-3; 8 bases align to TRBD2. CDR1 is KGHDR, CDR2 SFDVKD, per germline. V gave up 3 bases and J gave up 1 base; unmatched junction bases: 11. This CDR3 is 18 amino acids long. The CDR3 nucleotides read TGTGCCACCAGTGATGCGCCGGGAGGGAGGATAGGCACAGATACGCAGTATTTT. Amino acid sequence: CATSDAPGGRIGTDTQYF.

The chain employs TRBV2 and TRBJ2-1, with 7 bases lining up with TRBD2. Germline V gene sequence: CDR1 SNHLY, CDR2 FYNNEI. The V gene end was trimmed by 6 bases and the J gene end by 0 bases; junction bases not matched to a gene: 5. CDR3 length: 15 residues. Here the CDR3 reads CASRGGGSSYNEQFF. The CDR3 region has the DNA TGTGCCAGCAGGGGCGGCGGGAGCTCCTACAATGAGCAGTTCTTC.

The chain combines TRBV6-1 with TRBJ2-7, with D maybe TRBD1 (5 bases). V lost 2 bases and J 3 bases, leaving 11 bases between the germline ends. The CDR3 has 14 residues. CDR1 and CDR2 from the germline V gene are MNHNS and SASEGT. CDR3 amino acids: CASSERQGFYEQYF. CDR3 sequence (DNA): TGTGCCAGCAGTGAACGGCAGGGATTCTACGAGCAGTACTTC.

The genes are TRBV11-3 and TRBJ2-7; no clear D gene. V lost 8 bases to trimming and J lost 1 base, with 3 bases between them. The CDR3 has 10 residues. Germline V gene data show CDR1 as SGHNT and CDR2 as YENEEA. CDR3 sequence (DNA): TGTGCCAGCGGGTCCTACGAGCAGTACTTC. This encodes CASGSYEQYF.

The chain links TRBV3-1 (or the pseudogene TRBV3-2) to TRBJ2-2; 13 nucleotides match TRBD2. This CDR3 is 17 amino acids long. The V segment lost 6 bases and the J segment 5 bases; nucleotides outside the gene matches: 9. Germline V gene lookup returns CDR1 LGHDT and CDR2 YNNKEL (reference sequence). CDR3 coding DNA: TGTGCCAGCAGACGAGGGACTAGCGGGATTAAAACCGGGGAGCTGTTTTTT. Its protein product is CASRRGTSGIKTGELFF.

The V gene is TRBV5-6, the J gene TRBJ2-3; a weak D match, TRBD2 (6 bases). Germline values: CDR1 SGHDT, CDR2 YYEEEE. V was trimmed by 2 bases and J by 0 bases, leaving 10 bases between them. This CDR3 has 15 amino acids. CDR3 sequence: CASSFIAASTDTQYF. The CDR3 bases are TGTGCCAGCAGCTTCATAGCGGCTAGCACAGATACGCAGTATTTT. The whole variable domain, remainder taken from reference TRBV5-6 and TRBJ2-3, is DAGVTQSPTHLIKTRGQQVTLRCSPKSGHDTVSWYQQALGQGPQFIFQYYEEEERQRGNFPDRFSGHQFPNYSSELNVNALLLGDSALYLCASSFIAASTDTQYFGPGTRLTVL.

The V gene is TRBV27, the J gene TRBJ1-5; 8 positions agree with TRBD1. The CDR3 is 15 residues long. Trimming took 6 bases from V and 2 from J; bases not matched to a gene: 6. The germline V gene encodes CDR1 MNHEY and CDR2 SMNVEV (reference sequence). Here the CDR3 reads CASRLTGVGNQPQHF. In nucleotides, the CDR3 is TGTGCCAGCAGGCTGACAGGGGTCGGCAATCAGCCCCAGCATTTT.

The V call is TRBV24-1, the J call TRBJ2-1, with D unclear. This CDR3 comprises 15 residues. From germline, CDR1 is KGHDR and CDR2 SFDVKD. With 3 bases removed from V and 4 bases from J, the gap between germline ends came to 12 bases. The CDR3 loop reads CATSDPPRGYNEQFF. The CDR3 bases are TGTGCCACCAGTGATCCTCCTCGTGGATACAATGAGCAGTTCTTC.

The chain combines TRBV18 with TRBJ1-5, with D possibly matching TRBD1 (5 bases). Germline V CDR1 and CDR2: KGHSH, LQKENI. Trimming pared 2 bases from V and 0 bases from J, leaving 8 bases between. There are 15 residues in the CDR3. The DNA of the CDR3 is TGTGCCAGCTCACCAAACAGGAATAGCAATCAGCCCCAGCATTTT. This gives the protein CASSPNRNSNQPQHF.

The V call is TRBV5-1, the J call TRBJ1-4; D not resolved. Germline loops: CDR1 SGHRS, CDR2 YFSETQ. V dropped 2 bases and J dropped 12 bases, with 11 bases sitting between them. The CDR3 has 12 residues. The CDR3 reads CASSFVNGELFF. The CDR3 nucleotides are TGCGCCAGCAGCTTCGTGAATGGTGAACTGTTTTTT.

The genes are TRBV19 and TRBJ1-6, with D possibly TRBD1 on 5 matching bases. Between the trimmed V and J ends, which lost 3 bases and 7 bases, there was a span of 16 bases. The CDR3 covers 16 residues. The V gene's germline CDR1 is LNHDA and CDR2 SQIVND (reference sequence). As DNA, the CDR3 is TGTGCCAGTAGTATGGTTTGGGACTCGGGGAATTCACCCCTCCACTTT. Its protein is CASSMVWDSGNSPLHF. Based on the CDR3 plus reference TRBV19 and TRBJ1-6, the full variable domain is DGGITQSPKYLFRKEGQNVTLSCEQNLNHDAMYWYRQDPGQGLRLIYYSQIVNDFQKGDIAEGYSVSREKKESFPLTVTSAQKNPTAFYLCASSMVWDSGNSPLHFGNGTRLTVT.

J is TRBJ2-3 and V is TRBV7-8; 8 bases line up with TRBD1. Germline CDR1 is SGHVS and CDR2 is FQNEAQ. The trim removed 10 bases at V and 4 bases at J, leaving 13 bases unmatched. The CDR3 is 15 residues long. In DNA form, the CDR3 reads TGTGCCACCGCAACAGGGGGAGTTAGGGCAGATACGCAGTATTTT. It translates to CATATGGVRADTQYF.

This rearrangement joins TRBV27 to TRBJ1-5; D gene ambiguous. CDR1 and CDR2 (germline): MNHEY, SMNVEV (reference sequence). The CDR3 has 13 amino acids. Between the trimmed V and J ends, which lost 8 bases and 7 bases, there was a span of 15 bases. CDR3 coding DNA: TGTGCCAGCTGTAGGCCCGGGAGGCAGCCCCAGCATTTT. It translates to CASCRPGRQPQHF.

The chain is built from TRBV15 and TRBJ1-2; unclear D gene. The germline V gene encodes CDR1 LNHNV and CDR2 YYDKDF (reference sequence). This CDR3 is built from 12 residues. Between the trimmed V and J ends, which lost 0 bases and 8 bases, there was a span of 7 bases. CDR3 in amino acids: CATSRDQDGYTF. CDR3 DNA: TGTGCCACCAGCAGAGATCAAGACGGCTACACCTTC.

This chain uses TRBV5-1 with TRBJ1-4, with TRBD1 matching 8 bases. Germline trimming cut 0 bases from V and 4 bases from J; bases unmatched to any gene: 8. The germline V gene has CDR1 SGHRS and CDR2 YFSETQ. CDR3 length: 17 amino acids. CDR3 sequence reads: CASSLVAGGFGNEKLFF. CDR3 sequence (DNA): TGCGCCAGCAGCTTGGTGGCAGGGGGCTTCGGTAATGAAAAACTGTTTTTT.

This rearrangement joins TRBV24-1 to TRBJ1-4; D not certain. Between the trimmed V and J ends, which lost 6 bases and 8 bases, there was a span of 18 bases. Germline V gene lookup returns CDR1 KGHDR and CDR2 SFDVKD. This CDR3 contains 15 residues. CDR3 amino acids: CATSRGRGLREKLFF. In DNA form, the CDR3 reads TGTGCCACCAGTCGAGGTCGAGGGCTCCGGGAAAAACTGTTTTTT.

The chain carries TRBV30 and TRBJ1-2; no definite D call. V shed 0 bases and J shed 2 bases, with 10 bases lying between them. The germline V gene has CDR1 GTSNPN and CDR2 SVGIG (reference sequence). The CDR3 loop spans 14 amino acids. In nucleotides, the CDR3 is TGTGCCTGGAGTGTATCCCCGGGAAACTATGGCTACACCTTC. It encodes CAWSVSPGNYGYTF.

The V and J genes are TRBV12-3 or TRBV12-4 and TRBJ2-4; D is possibly TRBD2 (6 bases). The CDR3 is 13 residues long. V was cut by 3 bases and J by 6 bases, with 9 bases left in between. The CDR3 nucleotides are TGTGCCAGCAGTTTGGAGGGTAGAAACATTCAGTACTTC. It encodes CASSLEGRNIQYF.

This chain connects TRBV6-2 or TRBV6-3 to TRBJ1-5, with D possibly TRBD1 on 6 matching bases. There are 12 residues in the CDR3. The germline V gene has CDR1 MNHEY and CDR2 SVGEGT. The V gene lost 1 base and the J gene lost 16 bases, with 14 bases spanning the gap. CDR3 in DNA: TGTGCCAGCAGTTACTTTATCGGGACACACCATTTT. This gives the protein CASSYFIGTHHF.

The chain combines TRBV6-5 with TRBJ1-2; tentative D call: TRBD1 (5 bases). Per the germline V gene, CDR1 is MNHEY and CDR2 is SVGAGI. The length of the CDR3 is 14 residues. Trimming removed 6 bases from V and 8 bases from J, with 19 bases in between. This CDR3 reads CASRGGTYPGGYTF. DNA of the CDR3: TGTGCCAGCAGGGGCGGGACCTATCCGGGGGGCTACACCTTC.

CDR3 region: CASSFSATEAFF. As DNA, the CDR3 is TGTGCCAGCAGTTTTTCGGCCACTGAAGCTTTCTTT. J is TRBJ1-1 and V is TRBV12-3 or TRBV12-4; D uncertain. V was shortened by 3 bases and J by 4 bases, with 6 bases between the two germline ends. There are 12 residues in the CDR3.

The V and J genes are TRBV10-3 and TRBJ2-7; 10 positions agree with TRBD2. The ends lost 2 bases at V and 2 bases at J; junction bases unmatched: 12. CDR3 length: 18 amino acids. CDR1 and CDR2 from the germline V gene are ENHRY and SYGVKD. In DNA form, the CDR3 reads TGTGCCATCAGTGAGGGGGGCCAAAAAGCGGGAGGGCCCTACGAGCAGTACTTC. It is translated as CAISEGGQKAGGPYEQYF.

This clone was seen a few times. The genes are TRBV15 and TRBJ2-7; D is unresolved. V was pared by 0 bases and J by 0 bases, with 6 bases between. The CDR3 totals 14 residues. Germline values: CDR1 LNHNV, CDR2 YYDKDF (reference sequence). DNA for the CDR3: TGTGCCACCAGCAGAGATCAAATCTCCTACGAGCAGTACTTC. Its translation: CATSRDQISYEQYF.

The chain links TRBV11-3 to TRBJ2-7; D possibly corresponds to TRBD2 (6 bases). This CDR3 region has 15 residues. Trimming shortened V by 0 bases and J by 1 base, and 10 bases separated the two germline ends. The germline V gene encodes CDR1 SGHNT and CDR2 YENEEA. The CDR3 is CASSLDLARSYEQYF. The CDR3 coding sequence is TGTGCCAGCAGCTTAGATCTAGCGAGATCCTACGAGCAGTACTTC.

V usage is TRBV7-6 and J usage is TRBJ1-5; D remains ambiguous. Per the germline V gene, CDR1 is SGHVS and CDR2 is FNYEAQ. V was shortened by 6 bases and J by 2 bases, with 20 bases between the two germline ends. The CDR3 is made up of 17 amino acids. The CDR3 spells CASSSFADGKGNQPQHF. CDR3 DNA sequence: TGTGCCAGCAGTTCCTTTGCCGACGGGAAGGGCAATCAGCCCCAGCATTTT.

J is TRBJ2-7 and V is TRBV27; TRBD2 agrees at 11 bases. This CDR3 contains 15 residues. Germline V gene sequence: CDR1 MNHEY, CDR2 SMNVEV (reference sequence). J lost 3 bases, V lost 5 bases, and 6 bases had no gene match. This chain's CDR3 is CASSTGTSGNYEQYF. Written as DNA, the CDR3 is TGTGCCAGCAGTACAGGGACTAGCGGAAACTACGAGCAGTACTTC.

This rearrangement joins TRBV9 to TRBJ2-3; TRBD2 aligns across 9 bases. J gave up 2 bases and V 4 bases, and 14 bases lay outside the gene matches. The germline CDR1 and CDR2 sequences are SGDLS and YYNGEE. CDR3 length: 18 residues. In nucleotides, the CDR3 is TGTGCCAGCAGCCCCTCCCCCGGGACTAGCTCTTACACAGATACGCAGTATTTT. Translation gives CASSPSPGTSSYTDTQYF.

The V gene is TRBV19, the J gene TRBJ1-1; perhaps TRBD1 as D (5 bases). There are 15 residues in the CDR3. Per the germline V gene, CDR1 is LNHDA and CDR2 is SQIVND (reference sequence). The V end lost 9 bases, the J end lost 2 bases, and 19 bases lay between the germline ends. This CDR3 reads CASARMGRLNTEAFF. In nucleotides, the CDR3 is TGTGCCAGCGCTAGAATGGGACGGTTAAACACTGAAGCTTTCTTT.

The CDR3 coding sequence is TGTGCCAGCAGCGCCCGACTAGCGGGAGTTCTTGAGCAGTTCTTC. This translates into CASSARLAGVLEQFF. V and J are TRBV9 and TRBJ2-1; 12 bases align to TRBD2. Germline V gene data show CDR1 as SGDLS and CDR2 as YYNGEE. Trimming took 3 bases from V and 9 from J; bases not matched to a gene: 7. The CDR3 runs 15 residues. Based on the CDR3 plus reference TRBV9 and TRBJ2-1, the full variable domain is DSGVTQTPKHLITATGQRVTLRCSPRSGDLSVYWYQQSLDQGLQFLIQYYNGEERAKGNILERFSAQQFPDLHSELNLSSLELGDSALYFCASSARLAGVLEQFFGPGTRLTVL.

The count of this clone is one. The chain recombines TRBV3-1 (or the pseudogene TRBV3-2) with TRBJ2-7; 12 bases fit TRBD2. V lost 1 base to trimming and J lost 2 bases; unmatched junction nucleotides: 9. Germline V lookup: CDR1 LGHDT, CDR2 YNNKEL (reference sequence). The CDR3 extends over 18 amino acids. Written as DNA, the CDR3 is TGTGCCAGCAGCCAAGGAGTGACTAGCGGGGGAGGGCCCTACGAGCAGTACTTC. The encoded protein is CASSQGVTSGGGPYEQYF.

The V and J genes are TRBV9 and TRBJ1-1; 8 nucleotides match TRBD1. Germline CDR1 is SGDLS and CDR2 is YYNGEE. V shed 0 bases and J 0 bases; nucleotides not matched to a gene: 10. The CDR3 length is 18 residues. The CDR3 DNA reads TGTGCCAGCAGCGTAGGGGCCCAGGGGGCGCGGATGAACACTGAAGCTTTCTTT. This translates into CASSVGAQGARMNTEAFF.